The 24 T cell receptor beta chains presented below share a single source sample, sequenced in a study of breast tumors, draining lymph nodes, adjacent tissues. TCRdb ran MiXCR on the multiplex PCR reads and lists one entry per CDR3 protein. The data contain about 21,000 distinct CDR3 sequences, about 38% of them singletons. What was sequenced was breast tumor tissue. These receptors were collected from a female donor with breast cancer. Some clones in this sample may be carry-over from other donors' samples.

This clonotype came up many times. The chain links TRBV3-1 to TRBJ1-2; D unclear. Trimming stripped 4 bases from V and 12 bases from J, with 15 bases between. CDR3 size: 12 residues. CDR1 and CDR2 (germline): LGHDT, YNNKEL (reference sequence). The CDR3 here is CASSPRSGEDTF. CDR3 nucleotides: TGTGCCAGCAGCCCCCGGAGCGGGGAGGACACCTTC.

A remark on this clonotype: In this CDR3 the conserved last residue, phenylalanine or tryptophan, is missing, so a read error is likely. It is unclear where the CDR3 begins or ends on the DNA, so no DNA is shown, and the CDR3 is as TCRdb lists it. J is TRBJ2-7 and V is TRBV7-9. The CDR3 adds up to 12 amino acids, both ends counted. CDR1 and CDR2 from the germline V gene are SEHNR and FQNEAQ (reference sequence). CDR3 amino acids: CASSLATCEQDT.

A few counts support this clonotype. The CDR3: CASSYPQGRVNELFF. The CDR3 DNA is TGTGCCAGCAGTTATCCGCAGGGTCGGGTGAATGAACTGTTTTTT. This sequence joins TRBV6-6 and TRBJ1-4, with D tentatively TRBD1 (5 bases). This CDR3 is built from 15 residues. Germline V CDR1 and CDR2: MNHNY, SVGAGI (reference sequence). Trimming pared 3 bases from V and 12 bases from J, leaving 20 bases between.

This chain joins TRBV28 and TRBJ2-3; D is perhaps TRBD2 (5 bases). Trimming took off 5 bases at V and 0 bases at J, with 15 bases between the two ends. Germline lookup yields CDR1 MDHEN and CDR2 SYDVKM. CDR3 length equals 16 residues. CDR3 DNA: TGTGCCAGCAGTAGGAGGCGTAGAGCTAGCACAGATACGCAGTATTTT. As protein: CASSRRRRASTDTQYF.

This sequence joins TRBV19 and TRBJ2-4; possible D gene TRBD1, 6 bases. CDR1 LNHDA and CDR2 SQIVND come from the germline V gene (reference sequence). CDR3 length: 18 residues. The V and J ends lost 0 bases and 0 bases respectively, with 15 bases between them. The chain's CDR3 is CASSIDPGTYLAKNIQYF. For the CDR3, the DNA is TGTGCCAGTAGTATAGACCCCGGGACATACCTAGCCAAAAACATTCAGTACTTC.

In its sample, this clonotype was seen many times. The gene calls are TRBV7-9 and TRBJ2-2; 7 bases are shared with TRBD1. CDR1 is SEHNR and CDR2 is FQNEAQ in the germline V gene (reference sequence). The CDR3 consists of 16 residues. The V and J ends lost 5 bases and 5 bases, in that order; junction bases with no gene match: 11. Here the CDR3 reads CASSTNRGGGTGELFF. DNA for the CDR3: TGTGCCAGCAGCACGAACAGGGGCGGTGGTACCGGGGAGCTGTTTTTT.

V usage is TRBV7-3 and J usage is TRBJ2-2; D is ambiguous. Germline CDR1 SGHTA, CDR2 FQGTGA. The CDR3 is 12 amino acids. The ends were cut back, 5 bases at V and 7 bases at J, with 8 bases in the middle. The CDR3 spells CASSRRYGELFF. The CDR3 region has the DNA TGTGCCAGCAGCCGGAGATACGGGGAGCTGTTTTTT.

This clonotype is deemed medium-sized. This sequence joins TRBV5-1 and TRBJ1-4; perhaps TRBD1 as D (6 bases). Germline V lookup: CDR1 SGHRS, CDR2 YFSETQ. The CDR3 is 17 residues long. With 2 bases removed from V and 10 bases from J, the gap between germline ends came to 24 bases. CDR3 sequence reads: CASSFAEGGTQSRKLFF. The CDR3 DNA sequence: TGCGCCAGCAGCTTCGCGGAGGGTGGGACACAAAGTCGAAAACTGTTTTTT.

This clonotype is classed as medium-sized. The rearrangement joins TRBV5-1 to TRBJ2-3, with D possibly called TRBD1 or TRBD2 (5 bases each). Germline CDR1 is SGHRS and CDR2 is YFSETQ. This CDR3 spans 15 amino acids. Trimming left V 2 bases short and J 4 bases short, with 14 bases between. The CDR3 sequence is CASSLGTAVPDTQYF. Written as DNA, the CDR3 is TGCGCCAGCAGCTTAGGGACGGCCGTTCCAGATACGCAGTATTTT.

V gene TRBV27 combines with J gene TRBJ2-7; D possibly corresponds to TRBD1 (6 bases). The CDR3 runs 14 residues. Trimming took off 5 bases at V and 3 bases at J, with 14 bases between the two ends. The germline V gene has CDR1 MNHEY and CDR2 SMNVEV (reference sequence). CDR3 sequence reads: CASSLRTAFYEQYF. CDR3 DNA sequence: TGTGCCAGCAGTCTCCGGACAGCCTTCTACGAGCAGTACTTC.

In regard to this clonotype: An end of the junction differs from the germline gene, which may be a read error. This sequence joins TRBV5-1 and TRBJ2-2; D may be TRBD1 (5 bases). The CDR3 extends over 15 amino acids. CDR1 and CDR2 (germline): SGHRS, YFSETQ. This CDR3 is CASSSDRRSTGELFF. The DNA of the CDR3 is TGTGCCAGCAGCTCTGACAGAAGAAGCACCGGGGAGCTGTTTTTT.

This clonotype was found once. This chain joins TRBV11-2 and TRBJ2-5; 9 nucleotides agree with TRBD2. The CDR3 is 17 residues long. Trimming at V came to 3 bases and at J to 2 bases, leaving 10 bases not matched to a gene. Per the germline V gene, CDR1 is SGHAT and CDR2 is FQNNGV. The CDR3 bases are TGTGCCAGCAGCTTCTGGACTAGCGTCAACATACAAGAGACCCAGTACTTC. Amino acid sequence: CASSFWTSVNIQETQYF.

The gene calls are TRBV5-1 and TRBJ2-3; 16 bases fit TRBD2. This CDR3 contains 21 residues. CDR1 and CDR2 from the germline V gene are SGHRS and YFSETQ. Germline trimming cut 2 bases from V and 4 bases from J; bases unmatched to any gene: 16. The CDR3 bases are TGCGCCAGCAGCTTTGAAGTCCCGGGACTAGCGGGAGGGTTAGCGGCAGATACGCAGTATTTT. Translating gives CASSFEVPGLAGGLAADTQYF.

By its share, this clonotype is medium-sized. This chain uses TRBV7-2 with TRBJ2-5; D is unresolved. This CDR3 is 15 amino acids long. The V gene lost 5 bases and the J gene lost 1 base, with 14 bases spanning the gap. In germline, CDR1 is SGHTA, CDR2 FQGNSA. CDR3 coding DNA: TGTGCCAGCAGCCCATCAAGGAACCGCCAAGAGACCCAGTACTTC. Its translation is CASSPSRNRQETQYF. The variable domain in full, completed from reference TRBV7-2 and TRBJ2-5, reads GAGVSQSPSNKVTEKGKDVELRCDPISGHTALYWYRQSLGQGLEFLIYFQGNSAPDKSGLPSDRFSAERTGGSVSTLTIQRTQQEDSAVYLCASSPSRNRQETQYFGPGTRLLVL.

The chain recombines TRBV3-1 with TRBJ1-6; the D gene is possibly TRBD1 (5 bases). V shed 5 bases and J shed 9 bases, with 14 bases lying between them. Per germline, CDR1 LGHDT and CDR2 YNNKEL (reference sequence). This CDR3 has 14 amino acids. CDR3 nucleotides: TGTGCCAGCAGCGGGGCTCCAGGGACTTCACCCCTCCACTTT. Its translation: CASSGAPGTSPLHF.

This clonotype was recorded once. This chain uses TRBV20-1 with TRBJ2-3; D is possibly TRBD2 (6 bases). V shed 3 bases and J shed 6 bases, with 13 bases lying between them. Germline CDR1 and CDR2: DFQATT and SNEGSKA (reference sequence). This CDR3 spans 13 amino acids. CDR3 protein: CSARIPGRDTQYF. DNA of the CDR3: TGCAGTGCTAGGATCCCAGGGAGGGATACGCAGTATTTT.

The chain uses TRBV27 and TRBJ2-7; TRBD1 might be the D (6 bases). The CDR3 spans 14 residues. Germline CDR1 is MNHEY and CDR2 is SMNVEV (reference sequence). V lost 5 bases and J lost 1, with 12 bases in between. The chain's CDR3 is CASSVDRNSYEQYF. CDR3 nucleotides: TGTGCCAGCAGTGTCGACAGGAATTCCTACGAGCAGTACTTC.

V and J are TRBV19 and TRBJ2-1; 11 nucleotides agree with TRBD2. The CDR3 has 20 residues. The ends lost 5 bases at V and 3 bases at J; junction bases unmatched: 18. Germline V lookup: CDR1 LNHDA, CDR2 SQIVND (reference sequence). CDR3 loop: CASSGRRSSGRSGSYNEQFF. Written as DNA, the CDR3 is TGTGCCAGTAGTGGCCGCCGATCTAGCGGGAGGTCTGGGAGCTACAATGAGCAGTTCTTC.

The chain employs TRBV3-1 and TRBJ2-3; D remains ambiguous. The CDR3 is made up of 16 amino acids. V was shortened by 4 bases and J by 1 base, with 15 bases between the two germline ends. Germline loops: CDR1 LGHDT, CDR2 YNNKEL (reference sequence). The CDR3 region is CASSPLGGPRTDTQYF. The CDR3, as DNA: TGTGCCAGCAGCCCTTTGGGCGGACCGCGCACAGATACGCAGTATTTT.

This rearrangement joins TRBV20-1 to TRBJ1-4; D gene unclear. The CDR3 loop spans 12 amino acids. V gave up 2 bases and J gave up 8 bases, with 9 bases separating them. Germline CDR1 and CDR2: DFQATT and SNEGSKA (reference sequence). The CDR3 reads CSARPGVEKLFF. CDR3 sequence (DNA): TGCAGTGCTAGACCCGGGGTCGAAAAACTGTTTTTT.

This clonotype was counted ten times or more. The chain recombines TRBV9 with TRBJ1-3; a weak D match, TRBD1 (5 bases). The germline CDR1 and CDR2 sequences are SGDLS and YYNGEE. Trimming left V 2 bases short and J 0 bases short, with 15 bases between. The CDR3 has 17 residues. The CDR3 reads CASSVRPGTSSGNTIYF. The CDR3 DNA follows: TGTGCCAGCAGCGTGCGACCGGGGACGTCCTCTGGAAACACCATATATTTT.

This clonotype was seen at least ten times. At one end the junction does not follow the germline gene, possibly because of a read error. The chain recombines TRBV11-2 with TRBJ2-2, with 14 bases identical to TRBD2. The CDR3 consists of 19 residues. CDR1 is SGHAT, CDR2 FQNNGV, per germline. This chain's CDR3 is CASSWDRTGTSGSAGELSF. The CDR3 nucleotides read TGTGCCAGCAGCTGGGACAGGACCGGGACTAGCGGGAGCGCCGGGGAGCTGTCTTTT.

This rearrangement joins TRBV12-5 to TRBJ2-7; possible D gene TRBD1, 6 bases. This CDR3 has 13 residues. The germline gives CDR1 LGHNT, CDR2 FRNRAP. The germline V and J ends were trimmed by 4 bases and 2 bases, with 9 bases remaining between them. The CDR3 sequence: CASGYGTTYEQYF. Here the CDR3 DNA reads TGTGCTAGTGGTTACGGGACAACCTACGAGCAGTACTTC.

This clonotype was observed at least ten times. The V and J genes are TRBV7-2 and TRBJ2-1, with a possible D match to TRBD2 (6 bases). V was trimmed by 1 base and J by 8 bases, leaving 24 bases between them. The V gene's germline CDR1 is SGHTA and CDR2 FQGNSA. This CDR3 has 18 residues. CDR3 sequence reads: CASSLGPFEAPPGDEQFF. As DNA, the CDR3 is TGTGCCAGCAGCTTAGGTCCGTTTGAGGCCCCGCCGGGGGATGAGCAGTTCTTC.